This is a list of T cell receptor beta chains from one sample in a study of regulatory T cells in long-lasting Graves disease. TCRdb reanalysed the multiplex PCR reads using MiXCR and keeps one entry per CDR3 protein. The sample shows hundreds of thousands of distinct CDR3 sequences, approximately 15% of them seen only once. The sample was also reused in another study, on T cells in Graves' hyperthyroidism and ophthalmopathy.

The sample in question was peripheral blood mononuclear cells (PBMCs), obtained at new diagnosis, from a patient treated with antithyroid drugs. These receptors originate from a woman aged 25-40 years with Graves disease. Both conserved end residues are part of each CDR3. The order of the fields is V gene, clone size, D gene, J gene, CDR3 protein, CDR3 DNA. D genes are given only for firm matches. Size is stated for part of the rows, as once, few or many counts, or as a class when the clone is expanded.

V: TRBV19
size: .
D: TRBD1
J: TRBJ1-2
CDR3: CASRKDRGTGYTF
DNA: TGTGCCAGTAGAAAGGACAGGGGGACTGGCTACACCTTC

V: TRBV7-2
size: many
D: .
J: TRBJ2-5
CDR3: CASSRPTQGKTQYF
DNA: TGTGCCAGCAGCCGTCCCACCCAAGGAAAGACCCAGTACTTC

V: TRBV29-1
size: many
D: TRBD1
J: TRBJ2-5
CDR3: CSATAGGQETQYF
DNA: TGCAGCGCGACTGCAGGGGGCCAAGAGACCCAGTACTTC

V: TRBV29-1
size: few
D: TRBD1
J: TRBJ2-1
CDR3: CSVGTGRVEEQFF
DNA: TGCAGCGTCGGGACAGGGAGAGTTGAGGAGCAGTTCTTC

V: TRBV5-1
size: many
D: .
J: TRBJ1-4
CDR3: CASSFGGRGEKLFF
DNA: TGCGCCAGCAGCTTCGGGGGCCGGGGTGAAAAACTGTTTTTT

V: TRBV11-2
size: .
D: .
J: TRBJ2-1
CDR3: CASSPLEPFSAFFNEQFF
DNA: TGCGCCAGCAGCCCCCTAGAGCCCTTCTCGGCATTTTTCAATGAGCAGTTCTTC

V: TRBV6-9
size: .
D: .
J: TRBJ1-1
CDR3: CASSFATGTNTEAFF
DNA: TGTGCCAGCAGTTTCGCCACAGGGACGAACACTGAAGCTTTCTTT

V: TRBV9
size: few
D: .
J: TRBJ1-1
CDR3: CASSPEPGTSRKNTEAFF
DNA: TGTGCCAGCAGCCCTGAACCCGGGACAAGTCGTAAGAACACTGAAGCTTTCTTT

V: TRBV4-1
size: .
D: .
J: TRBJ2-5
CDR3: CASSQDPMRAQETQYF
DNA: TGCGCCAGCAGCCAAGACCCTATGAGGGCCCAAGAGACCCAGTACTTC

V: TRBV11-1
size: .
D: TRBD2
J: TRBJ2-7
CDR3: CASSLTGTRPYEQYF
DNA: TGTGCCAGCAGCTTGACCGGGACTAGACCCTACGAGCAGTACTTC

V: TRBV6-1
size: few
D: .
J: TRBJ2-7
CDR3: CASSGETIASGQYF
DNA: TGTGCCAGCAGCGGTGAGACTATAGCGAGTGGGCAGTACTTC

V: TRBV7-8
size: many
D: .
J: TRBJ2-5
CDR3: CASRPLGQETQYF
DNA: TGTGCCAGCAGGCCGTTGGGCCAAGAGACCCAGTACTTC

V: TRBV20-1
size: .
D: .
J: TRBJ2-3
CDR3: CSATTGDTQYF
DNA: TGCAGTGCAACGACGGGTGATACGCAGTATTTT

V: TRBV7-9
size: many
D: .
J: TRBJ2-2
CDR3: CASSLDSNTGELFF
DNA: TGTGCCAGCAGCTTAGACTCGAACACCGGGGAGCTGTTTTTT

V: TRBV4-1
size: .
D: .
J: TRBJ1-5
CDR3: CASSQGQTNQPQHF
DNA: TGCGCCAGCAGCCAAGGACAGACAAATCAGCCCCAGCATTTT

V: TRBV28
size: .
D: TRBD2
J: TRBJ2-7
CDR3: CASSLYREGYEQYF
DNA: TGTGCCAGCAGTTTATACCGGGAGGGCTACGAGCAGTACTTC

V: TRBV12-3/TRBV12-4
size: few
D: .
J: TRBJ2-1
CDR3: CASSLVRESKNEQFF
DNA: TGTGCCAGCAGTTTAGTCAGGGAGTCGAAGAATGAGCAGTTCTTC

V: TRBV28
size: many
D: .
J: TRBJ1-5
CDR3: CASSFVRRPNQPQHF
DNA: TGTGCCAGCAGTTTCGTCAGGAGACCTAATCAGCCCCAGCATTTT

V: TRBV19
size: few
D: .
J: TRBJ2-1
CDR3: CASSMNPGDNEQFF
DNA: TGTGCCAGTAGTATGAACCCGGGAGACAATGAGCAGTTCTTC

V: TRBV18
size: few
D: TRBD1
J: TRBJ2-7
CDR3: CASSPNTGGGTYEQYF
DNA: TGTGCCAGCTCGCCAAATACAGGGGGTGGAACTTACGAGCAGTACTTC

V: TRBV10-3
size: many
D: TRBD2
J: TRBJ2-3
CDR3: CATRRTSNTDTQYF
DNA: TGTGCCACTAGGAGGACTAGTAACACAGATACGCAGTATTTT

V: TRBV7-2
size: .
D: TRBD1
J: TRBJ1-1
CDR3: CASSSGGDREAFF
DNA: TGTGCCAGCAGCTCAGGCGGGGACAGGGAAGCTTTCTTT

V: TRBV5-5
size: .
D: .
J: TRBJ1-3
CDR3: CASRFGTGNTIYF
DNA: TGTGCCAGCAGGTTCGGGACGGGAAACACCATATATTTT

V: TRBV2
size: many
D: .
J: TRBJ1-5
CDR3: CASSEGAGNQPQHF
DNA: TGTGCCAGCAGTGAGGGGGCTGGCAATCAGCCCCAGCATTTT

V: TRBV4-1
size: .
D: .
J: TRBJ1-6
CDR3: CASSQVDGGDNSPLHF
DNA: TGCGCCAGCAGCCAAGTTGACGGAGGGGATAATTCACCCCTCCACTTT

V: TRBV29-1
size: .
D: TRBD1
J: TRBJ2-7
CDR3: CSVVDRVAEQYF
DNA: TGCAGCGTTGTTGACAGGGTTGCCGAGCAGTACTTC

V: TRBV5-1
size: few
D: TRBD1
J: TRBJ2-3
CDR3: CASSLGPGQGLTDTQYF
DNA: TGCGCCAGCAGCTTGGGGCCGGGACAGGGTCTCACAGATACGCAGTATTTT

V: TRBV6-2/TRBV6-3
size: once
D: .
J: TRBJ1-3
CDR3: CASSYSPGNGGNTIYF
DNA: TGTGCCAGCAGTTACTCGCCAGGGAATGGTGGAAACACCATATATTTT

V: TRBV19
size: few
D: .
J: TRBJ1-2
CDR3: CASSFSTNYGYTF
DNA: TGTGCCAGCTCGTTTTCCACTAACTATGGCTACACCTTC

V: TRBV7-9
size: many
D: TRBD1
J: TRBJ2-3
CDR3: CASSASQGDAPTDTQYF
DNA: TGTGCCAGCAGCGCGAGCCAGGGGGATGCCCCCACAGATACGCAGTATTTT

V: TRBV6-1
size: many
D: .
J: TRBJ1-5
CDR3: CASELEGSVNQPQHF
DNA: TGTGCCAGCGAGTTGGAGGGATCGGTCAATCAGCCCCAGCATTTT

V: TRBV29-1
size: many
D: .
J: TRBJ2-5
CDR3: CSGAQGETQYF
DNA: TGCAGCGGGGCCCAGGGAGAGACCCAGTACTTC

V: TRBV15
size: .
D: .
J: TRBJ1-5
CDR3: CATSRDLGPKRQPQHF
DNA: TGTGCCACCAGCAGAGATCTGGGACCAAAGAGGCAGCCCCAACATTTT

V: TRBV30
size: many
D: TRBD2
J: TRBJ2-5
CDR3: CAWAGGNQETQYF
DNA: TGTGCCTGGGCCGGGGGGAACCAAGAGACCCAGTACTTC

V: TRBV18
size: many
D: TRBD1
J: TRBJ2-7
CDR3: CASRAGQGSNNEQYF
DNA: TGTGCCAGCCGGGCGGGACAGGGGAGCAACAACGAGCAGTACTTC

V: TRBV5-1
size: .
D: .
J: TRBJ2-3
CDR3: CAGSSDRELTDTQYF
DNA: TGCGCCGGCAGCTCTGACAGAGAACTCACAGATACGCAGTATTTT

V: TRBV20-1
size: few
D: .
J: TRBJ1-2
CDR3: CSATDGGYTF
DNA: TGCAGTGCAACCGACGGTGGCTACACCTTC

V: TRBV12-3/TRBV12-4
size: .
D: .
J: TRBJ2-1
CDR3: CASSLVKWWGLDSNEQFF
DNA: TGTGCCAGCAGTTTAGTAAAGTGGTGGGGCCTCGACTCCAATGAGCAGTTCTTC

V: TRBV10-2
size: few
D: .
J: TRBJ2-5
CDR3: CASSEAIQETQYF
DNA: TGCGCCAGCAGTGAAGCTATTCAAGAGACCCAGTACTTC

V: TRBV24-1
size: few
D: TRBD1
J: TRBJ1-2
CDR3: CATSDLSPAGGNYGYTF
DNA: TGTGCCACCAGTGATTTGTCTCCGGCAGGGGGGAACTATGGCTACACCTTC

V: TRBV28
size: many
D: TRBD1
J: TRBJ2-7
CDR3: CASRTLGTGSYEQYF
DNA: TGTGCCAGCAGGACTCTGGGGACAGGGAGTTACGAGCAGTACTTC

V: TRBV2
size: .
D: TRBD1
J: TRBJ2-7
CDR3: CASSYRQGAFFSSYEQYF
DNA: TGTGCCAGCAGTTATAGACAGGGGGCTTTCTTTAGCTCCTACGAGCAGTACTTC

V: TRBV6-1
size: many
D: .
J: TRBJ1-1
CDR3: CASSEFSGEEAFF
DNA: TGTGCCAGCAGTGAATTCTCGGGGGAGGAAGCTTTCTTT

V: TRBV3-1
size: .
D: .
J: TRBJ2-5
CDR3: CASSDYRNAQETQYF
DNA: TGTGCCAGCAGCGACTACCGTAACGCTCAGGAGACCCAGTACTTC

V: TRBV9
size: few
D: .
J: TRBJ2-5
CDR3: CASSVGGLAQETQYF
DNA: TGTGCCAGCAGCGTAGGAGGCCTAGCGCAAGAGACCCAGTACTTC

V: TRBV19
size: .
D: TRBD2
J: TRBJ2-7
CDR3: CASSVGPTSGDYEQYF
DNA: TGTGCCAGCAGCGTAGGCCCGACTAGCGGTGACTACGAGCAGTACTTC

V: TRBV6-1
size: many
D: .
J: TRBJ1-1
CDR3: CASIKPQGTEAFF
DNA: TGTGCCAGCATCAAGCCCCAGGGCACTGAAGCTTTCTTT

V: TRBV6-5
size: many
D: TRBD1
J: TRBJ1-5
CDR3: CASSYSGTGDNQPQHF
DNA: TGTGCCAGCAGTTACTCCGGGACAGGGGACAATCAGCCCCAGCATTTT

V: TRBV20-1
size: .
D: TRBD1
J: TRBJ1-5
CDR3: CSARAPGQGYQPQHF
DNA: TGCAGTGCTAGGGCCCCGGGACAGGGTTATCAGCCCCAGCATTTT

V: TRBV3-1
size: .
D: .
J: TRBJ2-7
CDR3: CASSARPGPTYEQYF
DNA: TGTGCCAGCAGCGCCCGACCGGGACCGACTTACGAGCAGTACTTC

V: TRBV11-2
size: .
D: .
J: TRBJ2-2
CDR3: CASSLDWGTGELFF
DNA: TGTGCCAGCAGCTTAGATTGGGGCACCGGGGAGCTGTTTTTT